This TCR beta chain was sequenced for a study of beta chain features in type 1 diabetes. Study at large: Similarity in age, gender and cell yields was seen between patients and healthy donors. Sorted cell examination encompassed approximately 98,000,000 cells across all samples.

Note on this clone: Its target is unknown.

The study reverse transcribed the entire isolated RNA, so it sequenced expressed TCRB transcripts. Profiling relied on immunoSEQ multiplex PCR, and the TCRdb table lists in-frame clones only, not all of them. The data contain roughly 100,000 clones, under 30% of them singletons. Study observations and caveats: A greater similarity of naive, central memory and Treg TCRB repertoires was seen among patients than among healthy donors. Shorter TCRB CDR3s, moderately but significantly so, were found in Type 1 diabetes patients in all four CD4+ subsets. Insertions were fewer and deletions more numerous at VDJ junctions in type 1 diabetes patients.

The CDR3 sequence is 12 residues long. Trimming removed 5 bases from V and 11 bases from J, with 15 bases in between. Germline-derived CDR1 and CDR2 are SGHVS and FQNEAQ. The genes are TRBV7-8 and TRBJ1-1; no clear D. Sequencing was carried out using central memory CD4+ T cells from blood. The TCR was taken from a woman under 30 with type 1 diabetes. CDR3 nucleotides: TGTGCCAGCAGCCATTCCGACGGAGGGGCTTTCTTT. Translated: CASSHSDGGAFF.